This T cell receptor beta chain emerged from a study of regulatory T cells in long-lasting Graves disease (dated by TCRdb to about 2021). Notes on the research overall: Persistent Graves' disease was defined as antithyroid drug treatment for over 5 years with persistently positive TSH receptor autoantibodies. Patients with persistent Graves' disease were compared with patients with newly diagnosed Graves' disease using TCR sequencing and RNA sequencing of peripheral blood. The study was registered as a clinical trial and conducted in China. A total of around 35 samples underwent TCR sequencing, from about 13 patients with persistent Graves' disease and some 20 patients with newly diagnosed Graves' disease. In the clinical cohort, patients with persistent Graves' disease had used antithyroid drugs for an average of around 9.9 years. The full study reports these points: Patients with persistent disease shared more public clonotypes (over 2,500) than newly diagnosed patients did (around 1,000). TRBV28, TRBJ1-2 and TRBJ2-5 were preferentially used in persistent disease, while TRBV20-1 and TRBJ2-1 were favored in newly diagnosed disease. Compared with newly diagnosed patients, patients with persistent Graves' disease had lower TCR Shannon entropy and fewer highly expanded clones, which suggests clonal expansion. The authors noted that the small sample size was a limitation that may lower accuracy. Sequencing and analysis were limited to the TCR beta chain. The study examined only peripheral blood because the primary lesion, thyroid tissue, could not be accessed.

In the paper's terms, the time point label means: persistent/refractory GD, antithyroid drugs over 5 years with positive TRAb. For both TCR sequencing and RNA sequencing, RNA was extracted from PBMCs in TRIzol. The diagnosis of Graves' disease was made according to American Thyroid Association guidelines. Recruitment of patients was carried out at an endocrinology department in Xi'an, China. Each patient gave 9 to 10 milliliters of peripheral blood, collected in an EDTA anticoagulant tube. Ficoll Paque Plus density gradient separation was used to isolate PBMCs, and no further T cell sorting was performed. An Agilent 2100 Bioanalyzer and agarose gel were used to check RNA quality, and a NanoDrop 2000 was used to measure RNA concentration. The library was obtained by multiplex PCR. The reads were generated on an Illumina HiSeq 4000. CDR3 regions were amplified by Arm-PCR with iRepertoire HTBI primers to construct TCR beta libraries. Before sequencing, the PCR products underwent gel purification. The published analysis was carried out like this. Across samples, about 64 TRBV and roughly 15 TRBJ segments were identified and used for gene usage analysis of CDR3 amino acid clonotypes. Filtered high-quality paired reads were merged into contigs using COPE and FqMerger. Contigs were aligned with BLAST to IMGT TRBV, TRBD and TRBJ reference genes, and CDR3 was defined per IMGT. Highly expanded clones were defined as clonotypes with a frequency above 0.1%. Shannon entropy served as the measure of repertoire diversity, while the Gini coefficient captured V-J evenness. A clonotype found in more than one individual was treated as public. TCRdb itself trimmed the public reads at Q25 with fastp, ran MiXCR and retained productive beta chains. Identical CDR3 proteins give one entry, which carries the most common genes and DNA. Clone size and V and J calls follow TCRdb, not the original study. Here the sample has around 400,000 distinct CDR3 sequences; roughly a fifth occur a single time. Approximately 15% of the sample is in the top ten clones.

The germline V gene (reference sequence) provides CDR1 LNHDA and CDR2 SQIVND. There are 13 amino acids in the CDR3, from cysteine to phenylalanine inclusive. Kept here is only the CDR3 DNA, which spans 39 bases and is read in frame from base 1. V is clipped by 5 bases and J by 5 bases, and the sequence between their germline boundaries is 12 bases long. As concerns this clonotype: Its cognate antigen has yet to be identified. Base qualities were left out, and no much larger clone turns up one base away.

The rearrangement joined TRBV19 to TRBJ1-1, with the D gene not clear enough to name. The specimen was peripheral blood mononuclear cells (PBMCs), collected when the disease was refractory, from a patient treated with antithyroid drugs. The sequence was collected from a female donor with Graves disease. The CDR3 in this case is CASSFEVRTEAFF. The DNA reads TGTGCCAGTAGTTTCGAGGTTAGGACTGAAGCTTTCTTT.